The present T cell receptor beta chain was sequenced within a study of neurological immune-mediated disorders. This clonotype was picked up many times. TCRdb fed the 5' RACE reads into MiXCR, producing one record per CDR3 protein. This sample has some 47,000 distinct CDR3 sequences, with around 17% found just once. The CDR3 covers 16 residues. Trimming pared 2 bases from V and 2 bases from J, leaving 15 bases between. CDR1 and CDR2 from the germline V gene are SGHKS and YYEKEE (reference sequence). V is TRBV5-5 and J is TRBJ2-3; D is possibly TRBD2 (5 bases). Specimen: PBMCs. The clonotype was recovered from a man aged 55-75 years in good health. The CDR3 DNA sequence: TGTGCCAGCAGCTTTAGGGAGCGGAAAATCACAGATACGCAGTATTTT. Protein sequence: CASSFRERKITDTQYF.